The T cell receptor beta chain described here comes from a study of T-cell reconstitution after alpha-beta-depleted transplantation in children. Overall study results and limits: Among T cells one year after transplant, newly produced cells accounted for most counts and diversity. From surviving recipient T cells and thymic progenitors came the high day-60 TCRbeta diversity observed in some patients. About two months after transplant, alpha-beta T cells reportedly came from several hundred expanded graft clones.

As to this clonotype: Its antigen is undetermined.

Unique molecular identifiers were used in preparing the TCRbeta library. One entry per CDR3 protein, called by TCRdb with MiXCR from the PCR reads. Of about 590,000 distinct CDR3 sequences listed, around 13% are singletons. The germline V gene has CDR1 MDHEN and CDR2 SYDVKM. The ends were cut back, 6 bases at V and 2 bases at J, with 14 bases in the middle. CDR3 length: 14 residues. The chain couples TRBV28 to TRBJ2-7, with a weak D call TRBD1 (6 bases). Sample: PBMCs, mostly from graft donor cells, taken 360 days after TCRalphabeta/CD19-depleted stem cell transplant. This receptor was identified in a male patient aged 10 to 17 who had a stem cell transplant for acute myeloid leukemia, so the T cells may come from the graft donor. The CDR3: CASRMGTLTYEQYF. The CDR3 nucleotides read TGTGCCAGCAGAATGGGGACACTTACCTACGAGCAGTACTTC. The full variable domain, in which reference TRBV28 and TRBJ2-7 provide the parts outside the CDR3, is DVKVTQSSRYLVKRTGEKVFLECVQDMDHENMFWYRQDPGLGLRLIYFSYDVKMKEKGDIPEGYSVSREKKERFSLILESASTNQTSMYLCASRMGTLTYEQYFGPGTRLTVT.